This T cell receptor beta chain was recovered during a study of cytomegalovirus exposure and HLA in healthy donors. General study findings and limits: In an earlier analysis, in approximately 630 donors, most V segments appeared productive either ~87% or ~30% of the time. TCR association rates varied by HLA locus in a later analysis, with DRB1 highest and HLA-C lowest.

CDR3 size: 16 residues. Trimming took off 4 bases at V and 5 bases at J, with 20 bases between the two ends. Per germline, CDR1 MDHEN and CDR2 SYDVKM. About this clone: What it binds is unknown.

13 Jbeta primers and 60 Vbeta primers were used for the PCR. How the authors handled the data: A later analysis tallied about 80 million unique TCR beta chains, some 12 million of them shared. This table comes from immunoSEQ multiplex PCR, and its TCRdb copy is limited to in-frame clones, with some not included. V and J calls and clone size are copied from that table; D and trimming were computed from the DNA. Here the sample spans 120,000 to 150,000 clones, around 75% being singletons. Though nominally healthy at sampling, donors likely had unrecorded immune exposures. The chain links TRBV28 to TRBJ1-2, with D possibly matching TRBD1 (5 bases). This TCR derives from a female donor in good health and CMV-seronegative. Input material: PBMCs. The DNA of the CDR3 is TGTGCCAGCAGTTCTCCCCTTGGGAGGGACGGGTATGGCTACACCTTC. It yields the protein CASSSPLGRDGYGYTF.